This T cell receptor (beta chain) was identified during a study of T-cell reconstitution after alpha-beta-depleted transplantation in children. There are many counts of this clonotype. What it recognizes is unknown. The CDR3 sequence is 13 residues long. V was trimmed by 8 bases and J by 9 bases, leaving 17 bases between them. TCRbeta library preparation incorporated unique molecular identifiers. From the PCR reads, TCRdb called clonotypes with MiXCR, one entry per CDR3 protein. Found here are about 32,000 distinct CDR3 sequences, under 7.5% of them singletons; the top ten hold 27%. Study outcomes and limitations: By about two months after transplant, alpha-beta T cells reportedly arose from several hundred graft clones that had expanded. Elevated TCRbeta diversity at day 60 was traced, in some patients, to surviving recipient T cells and thymic progenitors. One year post-transplant, T-cell counts and diversity were largely derived from T cells produced anew.

This rearrangement joins TRBV12-3 or TRBV12-4 to TRBJ2-4, with a weak D call TRBD1 (6 bases). Sequencing used peripheral blood, obtained 60 days after TCRalphabeta/CD19-depleted stem cell transplant. The clonotype was recovered from a child younger than two who had a stem cell transplant for acute myeloid leukemia, so the T cells may come from the graft donor. In DNA, the CDR3 is TGTGCCAGCTCCTACAGGGTTCGAGGCATTCAGTACTTC. It codes for CASSYRVRGIQYF.